This T cell receptor beta chain is from a study of neurological immune-mediated disorders. Study observations and caveats: In HTLV-1-associated myelopathy, TCR clonal expansion was greatest, whereas multiple sclerosis had the least, falling below healthy controls.

Germline CDR1 reads DFQATT; CDR2 reads SNEGSKA (reference sequence). Trimming shortened V by 4 bases and J by 0 bases, and 10 bases separated the two germline ends. The CDR3 totals 14 residues. Indicated time point: technical triplicate 1. There were 1 million CD4+ or CD8+ T cells used in the sorted libraries. 5'RACE generated cDNA with 10-nucleotide random UMIs. TCRdb redid the calling of the 5' RACE reads with MiXCR, one entry per CDR3 protein. This sample has about 24,000 distinct CDR3 sequences, with roughly 13% found just once. This clonotype was observed many times. Its cognate antigen is unknown.

Sequences were obtained from CD4+ T cells from blood. This receptor was identified in a female donor with HTLV-1-associated myelopathy (HAM/TSP). V gene TRBV20-1 combines with J gene TRBJ2-1; D not certain. The CDR3 bases are TGCAGTGCTACCGAGCCGAACTCCTACAATGAGCAGTTCTTC. It specifies CSATEPNSYNEQFF.